This T cell receptor beta chain came from a study of beta chain features in type 1 diabetes. Study conclusions and caveats: Type 1 diabetes patients had TCRB CDR3s that were shorter (moderately but significantly so) in all four CD4+ subsets. In comparison with healthy donors, patients had naive, central memory and Treg TCRB repertoires that appeared more similar. Here, the possible influence of HLA type (on TCRB rearrangement) remained unresolved.

Of the isolated RNA, all was reverse transcribed, and so the sequenced material was expressed TCRB transcripts. When averaged, stem cell-like memory T cell samples yielded approximately 1 million reads. Here immunoSEQ multiplex PCR was the method, and the copy in TCRdb shows in-frame clones only, minus some. The sample consists of about 47,000 clones, approximately 43% of them appearing once. A note on this clone: The antigen remains undetermined.

Donors underwent one heparinised blood draw, about 0.12 L on average. The CDR3 sequence is 17 residues long. Germline V lookup: CDR1 SGHRS, CDR2 YFSETQ. The V and J ends lost 4 bases and 3 bases respectively, with 20 bases between them. The chain joins TRBV5-1 to TRBJ2-1; D possibly corresponds to TRBD2 (7 bases). This receptor was identified in a man aged 25 to 40 with type 1 diabetes. The specimen sequenced was stem cell memory CD4+ T cells from blood. CDR3 nucleotide sequence: TGCGCCAGCAGCATGGGGCCCGCGGGGGCCGGCTACAATGAGCAGTTCTTC. Translation gives CASSMGPAGAGYNEQFF.